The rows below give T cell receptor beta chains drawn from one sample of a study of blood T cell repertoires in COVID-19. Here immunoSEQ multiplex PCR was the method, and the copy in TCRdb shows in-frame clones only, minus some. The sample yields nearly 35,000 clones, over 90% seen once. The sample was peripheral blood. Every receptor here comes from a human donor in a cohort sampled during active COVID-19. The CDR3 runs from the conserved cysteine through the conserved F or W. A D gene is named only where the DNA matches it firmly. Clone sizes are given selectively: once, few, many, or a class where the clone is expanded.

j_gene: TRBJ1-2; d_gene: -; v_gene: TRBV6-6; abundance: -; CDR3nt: TGTGCCAGCAGATTGGACAGCTATGGCTACACCTTC; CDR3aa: CASRLDSYGYTF
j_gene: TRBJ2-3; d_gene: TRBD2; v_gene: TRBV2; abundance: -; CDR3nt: TGTGCCAGCAGTGAACGTCTGCGGGGGAGTTTCACAGATACGCAGTATTTT; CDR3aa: CASSERLRGSFTDTQYF
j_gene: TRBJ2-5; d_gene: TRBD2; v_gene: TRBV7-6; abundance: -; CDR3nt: TGTGCCAGCAGCTCCCATAGGACTAGCGGGGGGTACCAAGAGACCCAGTACTTC; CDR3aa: CASSSHRTSGGYQETQYF
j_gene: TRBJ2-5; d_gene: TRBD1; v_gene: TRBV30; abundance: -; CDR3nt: TGTGCCTGGAGTGTACAGGGGCTAGAGACCCAGTACTTC; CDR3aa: CAWSVQGLETQYF
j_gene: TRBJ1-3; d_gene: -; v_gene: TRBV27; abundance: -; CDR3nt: TGTGCCAGCAGTTTCAGGGTCCCTGGAAACACCATATATTTT; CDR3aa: CASSFRVPGNTIYF
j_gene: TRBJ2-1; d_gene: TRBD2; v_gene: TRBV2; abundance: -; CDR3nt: TGTGCCAGCAGTGACGGACTAGCGAGGAGCTCCTACAATGAGCAGTTCTTC; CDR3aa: CASSDGLARSSYNEQFF
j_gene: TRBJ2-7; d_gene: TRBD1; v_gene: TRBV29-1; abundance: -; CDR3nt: TGCAGCGCTGCCGGGACAGGGTTCGAGCAGTACTTC; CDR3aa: CSAAGTGFEQYF
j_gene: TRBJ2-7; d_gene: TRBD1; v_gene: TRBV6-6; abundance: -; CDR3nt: TGTGCCAGCAGCCCCCCCTCGGGGGACAGGTACGAGCAGTACTTC; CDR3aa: CASSPPSGDRYEQYF
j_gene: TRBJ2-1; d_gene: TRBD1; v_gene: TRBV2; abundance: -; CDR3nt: TGTGCCAGCAGGCCCGCGGGGACAGGGGGCTACAATGAGCAGTTCTTC; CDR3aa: CASRPAGTGGYNEQFF
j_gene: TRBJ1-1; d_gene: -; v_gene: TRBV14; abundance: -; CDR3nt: TGTGCCAGCAGCCAAGATTATGGCAGGGGGAACACTGAAGCTTTCTTT; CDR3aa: CASSQDYGRGNTEAFF
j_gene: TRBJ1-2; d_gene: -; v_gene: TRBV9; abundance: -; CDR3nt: TGTGCCAGCAGCGTGGGGGCAGGGTTAGGCTACACCTTC; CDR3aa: CASSVGAGLGYTF
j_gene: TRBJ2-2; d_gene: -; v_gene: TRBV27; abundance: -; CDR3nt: TGTGCCAGCAGTTTCGAAACAGGAAACACCGGGGAGCTGTTTTTT; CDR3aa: CASSFETGNTGELFF
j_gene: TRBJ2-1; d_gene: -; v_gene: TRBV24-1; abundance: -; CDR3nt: TGTGCCACCAGTGATTCCACCGGGACTGGAATCTACAATGAGCAGTTCTTC; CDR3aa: CATSDSTGTGIYNEQFF
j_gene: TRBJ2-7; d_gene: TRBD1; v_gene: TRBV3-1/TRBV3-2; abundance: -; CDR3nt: TGTGCCAGCAGCCGGGAAGGGACAGGGGGCGAGCAGTACTTC; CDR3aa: CASSREGTGGEQYF
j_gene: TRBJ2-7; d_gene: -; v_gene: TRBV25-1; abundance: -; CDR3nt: TGTGCCAGCAGTGAAGCGGCCAGGGTAGCCTACGAGCAGTACTTC; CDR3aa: CASSEAARVAYEQYF
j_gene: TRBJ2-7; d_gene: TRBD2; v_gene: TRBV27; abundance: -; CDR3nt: TGTGCCAGCAGTTTGGGGGGACGGGGGGGCTACGAGCAGTACTTC; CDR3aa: CASSLGGRGGYEQYF
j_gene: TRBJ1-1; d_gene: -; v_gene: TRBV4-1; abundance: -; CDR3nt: TGCGCCAGCAGCCAAGGAGTTTTTGGCAGGGGAAACACTGAAGCTTTCTTT; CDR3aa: CASSQGVFGRGNTEAFF
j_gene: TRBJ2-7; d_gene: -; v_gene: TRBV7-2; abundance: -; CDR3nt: TGTGCCAGCAGCTTAGTATCGTGGGGGCCGAACGACGAGCAGTACTTC; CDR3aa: CASSLVSWGPNDEQYF
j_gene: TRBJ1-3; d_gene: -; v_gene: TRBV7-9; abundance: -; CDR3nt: TGTGCCAGCAGACAGGGTGACACCATATATTTT; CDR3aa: CASRQGDTIYF
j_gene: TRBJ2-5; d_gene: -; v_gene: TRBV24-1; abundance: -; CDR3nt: TGTGCCACCAGTGACCGCCGGGTGGAGACCCAGTACTTC; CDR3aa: CATSDRRVETQYF
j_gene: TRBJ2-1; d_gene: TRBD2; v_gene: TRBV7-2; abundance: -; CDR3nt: TGTGCCAGCAGCTCCCCTAGGGCTCTAGCGGGGATCAGGGAGCAGTTCTTC; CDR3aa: CASSSPRALAGIREQFF
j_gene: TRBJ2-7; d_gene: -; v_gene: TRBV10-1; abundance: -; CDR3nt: TGCGCCAGCCAACTAATTCAGGGCCACGAGCAGTACTTC; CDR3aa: CASQLIQGHEQYF
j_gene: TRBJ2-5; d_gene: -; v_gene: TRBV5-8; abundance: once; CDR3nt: TGTGCCAGCAGCTTCATGGCGGGGAACCCCCAAGAGACCCAGTACTTC; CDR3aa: CASSFMAGNPQETQYF
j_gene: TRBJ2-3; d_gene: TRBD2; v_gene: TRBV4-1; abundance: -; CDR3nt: TGCGCCAGCAGCCAAGTCGGACTAGCGGGAAGCACAGATACGCAGTATTTT; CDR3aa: CASSQVGLAGSTDTQYF